The present T cell receptor beta chain was sequenced within a study of control samples from healthy donors and cancer patients. Only in-frame clones appear in the TCRdb table, and some are missing; sequencing was by immunoSEQ multiplex PCR. The sample lists 130,000 or so clones; approximately 94% were seen once. The length of the CDR3 is 14 residues. Deletions cut 4 bases from V and 6 bases from J, with 14 bases between. Germline CDR1 and CDR2: SGHRS and YFSETQ. The sequenced material came from blood. This chain joins TRBV5-1 and TRBJ1-5; weak D call: TRBD1 (6 bases). This clonotype was sampled from a man aged 35 to 55 in good health. The CDR3 bases are TGCGCCAGCAGCCTGGGGGGGGCCGGTCAGCCCCAGCATTTT. Translating it yields CASSLGGAGQPQHF.